Listed here are 21 T cell receptor beta chains from one sample, sequenced in a study of blood T cell repertoires in COVID-19 (dated by TCRdb to about 2020). The library was produced with the immunoSEQ multiplex PCR assay. In TCRdb, the immuneACCESS table is reduced to in-frame sequences with V and J assigned. These tables do not hold every clone; where another copy was compared, an unresolved V gene accounts for under half, and the others remain unexplained. This sample gives over 200,000 clones in total; approximately 90% of them show up just once. 10% to 14% of the sample is taken by the ten largest. The sequenced material came from PBMCs or T cells enriched from blood (not recorded which). The receptors were sampled from a man aged 25 to 40 who had recovered from COVID-19.

The genes are TRBV9 and TRBJ1-2, with D hard to call. Germline CDR1 is SGDLS and CDR2 is YYNGEE. CDR3 size: 14 residues. The V and J ends lost 4 bases and 7 bases respectively, with 17 bases between them. Here the CDR3 reads CASSSTETPGGYTF. In DNA form, the CDR3 reads TGTGCCAGCAGCTCAACTGAGACGCCGGGTGGCTACACCTTC.

The chain carries TRBV27 and TRBJ2-7; D possibly corresponds to TRBD1 (5 bases). V lost 7 bases and J 5 bases, leaving 18 bases between the germline ends. The CDR3 runs to 14 residues. Germline V CDR1 and CDR2: MNHEY, SMNVEV (reference sequence). For the CDR3, the DNA is TGTGCCAGCAACTCAGGGCTGCCTCTTGACGAGCAGTACTTC. Its protein is CASNSGLPLDEQYF.

In its sample, this clone was seen once. This chain connects TRBV2 to TRBJ1-1; perhaps TRBD1 as D (6 bases). CDR1 is SNHLY, CDR2 FYNNEI, per germline. Trimming removed 11 bases at V and 6 bases at J, with 10 bases between. The CDR3 runs to 10 residues. CDR3 nucleotides: TGTGCCGTACAGGGCTCTGAAGCTTTCTTT. As protein: CAVQGSEAFF. Variable domain in full (rest from reference TRBV2 and TRBJ1-1): EPEVTQTPSHQVTQMGQEVILRCVPISNHLYFYWYRQILGQKVEFLVSFYNNEISEKSEIFDDQFSVERPDGSNFTLKIRSTKLEDSAMYFCAVQGSEAFFGQGTRLTVV.

The J gene is TRBJ2-1, the V gene TRBV27; tentative D call: TRBD2 (6 bases). This CDR3 region has 16 residues. Germline V CDR1 and CDR2: MNHEY, SMNVEV (reference sequence). Deletions cut 8 bases from V and 0 bases from J, with 17 bases between. The CDR3 loop is CASGSGTALSYNEQFF. The CDR3 region has the DNA TGTGCCAGCGGATCTGGGACTGCCCTCTCCTACAATGAGCAGTTCTTC.

The CDR3 sequence is CASSLEGPGQGGKTQYF. As DNA, the CDR3 is TGTGCCAGCAGCTTGGAGGGGCCCGGACAGGGAGGAAAGACCCAGTACTTC. The chain links TRBV5-4 to TRBJ2-5, with 8 bases aligning to TRBD1. The CDR3 is 17 amino acids. The J segment lost 6 bases and the V segment lost 0 bases, leaving 13 bases of the junction unmatched. Germline V gives CDR1 SGHNT, CDR2 YYREEE (reference sequence).

The chain couples TRBV7-8 to TRBJ1-2; 7 nucleotides match TRBD1. Unmatched junction bases numbered 23, after V lost 4 bases and J lost 6 bases. The V gene's germline CDR1 is SGHVS and CDR2 FQNEAQ. The CDR3 has 19 residues. The CDR3 region has the DNA TGTGCCAGCAGCTACAGACAGGGATCTCCTCTCACGGAAGACAATGGCTACACCTTC. It translates to CASSYRQGSPLTEDNGYTF.

The CDR3 loop is CASSMGPGTVHNEQFF. CDR3 DNA: TGTGCCAGCAGCATGGGGCCCGGGACAGTCCACAATGAGCAGTTCTTC. The chain joins TRBV7-2 to TRBJ2-1, with TRBD1 identical over 7 bases. In germline, CDR1 is SGHTA, CDR2 FQGNSA. With V trimmed by 5 bases and J by 5 bases, 12 bases remained unmatched. The CDR3 length is 16 residues.

The CDR3 region has the DNA TGTGCCAGCAGCCAAGAAGGGGGAGTCACAGATACGCAGTATTTT. Translation: CASSQEGGVTDTQYF. The rearrangement uses TRBV14 and TRBJ2-3, with D maybe TRBD1 (6 bases). CDR3 length: 15 amino acids. V lost 0 bases, J lost 2 bases, and 9 bases lay in between. Germline V lookup: CDR1 SGHDN, CDR2 FVKESK.

The rearrangement links TRBV27 to TRBJ1-2; 7 positions match TRBD1. Germline V gene sequence: CDR1 MNHEY, CDR2 SMNVEV (reference sequence). Losses at the gene ends were 10 bases for V and 0 bases for J; bases not matched to a gene: 14. CDR3 size: 16 residues. CDR3 nucleotides: TGTGCCACCGCCGACAGGGCTTCGGGAGCTAACTATGGCTACACCTTC. As protein: CATADRASGANYGYTF.

This chain uses TRBV9 with TRBJ2-1; D might be TRBD2 (7 bases). Per germline, CDR1 SGDLS and CDR2 YYNGEE. The CDR3 covers 16 residues. V was pared by 0 bases and J by 7 bases, with 17 bases between. The CDR3 region is CASSVGEGGPWNEQFF. In nucleotides, the CDR3 is TGTGCCAGCAGCGTAGGGGAGGGGGGGCCGTGGAATGAGCAGTTCTTC.

This chain joins TRBV5-1 and TRBJ1-1, with D tentatively TRBD1 (5 bases). Trimming cost V 0 bases and J 5 bases, with 8 bases left between them. CDR1 and CDR2 from the germline V gene are SGHRS and YFSETQ. The CDR3 runs to 13 residues. Here the CDR3 DNA reads TGCGCCAGCAGCTTGGGGGGCTGGACTGAAGCTTTCTTT. Protein sequence: CASSLGGWTEAFF. The full variable domain, with the rest looked up from reference TRBV5-1 and TRBJ1-1, is KAGVTQTPRYLIKTRGQQVTLSCSPISGHRSVSWYQQTPGQGLQFLFEYFSETQRNKGNFPGRFSGRQFSNSRSEMNVSTLELGDSALYLCASSLGGWTEAFFGQGTRLTVV.

The chain employs TRBV7-2 and TRBJ2-1; 16 nucleotides agree with TRBD2. The CDR3 spans 16 residues. Germline values: CDR1 SGHTA, CDR2 FQGNSA. Germline trimming cut 5 bases from V and 8 bases from J; bases unmatched to any gene: 6. Here the CDR3 reads CASSPQGTSGRDEQFF. CDR3 DNA sequence: TGTGCCAGCAGCCCTCAAGGGACTAGCGGGAGGGATGAGCAGTTCTTC.

This sequence joins TRBV6-2 or TRBV6-3 and TRBJ2-5; perhaps TRBD2 as D (5 bases). Trimming took off 2 bases at V and 7 bases at J, with 17 bases between the two ends. CDR1 is MNHEY and CDR2 is SVGEGT in the germline V gene. The CDR3 contains 15 residues. CDR3 coding DNA: TGTGCCAGCAGTTACCAGCGGCACAGTAAAGGGACCCAGTACTTC. Translating gives CASSYQRHSKGTQYF.

Here the CDR3 reads CASSSVTENTGELFF. CDR3 bases: TGCGCCAGCAGTTCAGTGACAGAGAACACCGGGGAGCTGTTTTTT. V usage is TRBV10-1 and J usage is TRBJ2-2, with D possibly matching TRBD1 (5 bases). Trimming took 5 bases from V and 1 from J, leaving 11 bases between them. This CDR3 is 15 amino acids long. CDR1 is WNHNN, CDR2 SYGVQD, per germline (reference sequence).

The chain links TRBV27 to TRBJ2-7; D might be TRBD2 (5 bases). Trimming pared 5 bases from V and 6 bases from J, leaving 14 bases between. There are 13 residues in the CDR3. Germline values: CDR1 MNHEY, CDR2 SMNVEV (reference sequence). In DNA, the CDR3 is TGTGCCAGCAGTCTACGGACTGGTTTCGAGCAGTACTTC. Residues: CASSLRTGFEQYF.

The chain joins TRBV7-9 to TRBJ2-7; 7 bases map to TRBD1. Germline CDR1 and CDR2: SEHNR and FQNEAQ (reference sequence). This CDR3 comprises 15 residues. J was trimmed by 1 base and V by 2 bases; bases with no gene match: 5. The CDR3 loop reads CASSLNWDRSYEQYF. CDR3 DNA sequence: TGTGCCAGCAGCTTAAACTGGGACAGATCCTACGAGCAGTACTTC.

The rearrangement joins TRBV18 to TRBJ1-2; 7 bases map to TRBD1. With 6 bases clipped from V and 0 bases from J, the junction kept 4 bases outside the gene matches. CDR1 and CDR2 from the germline V gene are KGHSH and LQKENI. The CDR3 contains 14 residues. CDR3 DNA sequence: TGTGCCAGCTCGTTGGACAGGACTAACTATGGCTACACCTTC. Encoded protein: CASSLDRTNYGYTF.

The chain carries TRBV7-3 and TRBJ2-5; TRBD2 matches at 10 bases. Germline CDR1 reads SGHTA; CDR2 reads FQGTGA. The V segment lost 5 bases and the J segment 4 bases; nucleotides outside the gene matches: 4. This CDR3 has 14 residues. The CDR3 DNA reads TGTGCCAGCAGCATACTAGCGGGGTCAGAGACCCAGTACTTC. Protein sequence: CASSILAGSETQYF.

This clone appeared a single time. J is TRBJ1-2 and V is TRBV18, with D maybe TRBD1 (5 bases). This CDR3 region has 15 residues. The germline gives CDR1 KGHSH, CDR2 LQKENI. Trimming cost V 2 bases and J 2 bases, with 12 bases left between them. The CDR3 DNA reads as TGTGCCAGCTCACCAGAGAAGGGGCCCAACTATGGCTACACCTTC. This codes for CASSPEKGPNYGYTF. Full variable domain (missing parts from reference TRBV18 and TRBJ1-2): NAGVMQNPRHLVRRRGQEARLRCSPMKGHSHVYWYRQLPEEGLKFMVYLQKENIIDESGMPKERFSAEFPKEGPSILRIQQVVRGDSAAYFCASSPEKGPNYGYTFGSGTRLTVV.

The rearrangement links TRBV19 to TRBJ1-5; TRBD1 aligns across 11 bases. The CDR3 runs 16 residues. V shed 6 bases, J shed 6 bases, and the junction held 10 bases outside the gene matches. The V gene's germline CDR1 is LNHDA and CDR2 SQIVND (reference sequence). The CDR3 protein is CASSRLGTGGIQPQHF. CDR3 nucleotide sequence: TGTGCCAGTAGCCGCTTAGGGACAGGGGGTATTCAGCCCCAGCATTTT.

This rearrangement joins TRBV19 to TRBJ2-6; D unclear. The V gene lost 3 bases and the J gene lost 1 base, with 10 bases spanning the gap. CDR3 length: 16 amino acids. In germline, CDR1 is LNHDA, CDR2 SQIVND (reference sequence). The CDR3 is CASSMAAVSGANVLTF. DNA for the CDR3: TGTGCCAGTAGTATGGCGGCAGTGTCTGGGGCCAACGTCCTGACTTTC.